The rows below give T cell receptor beta chains drawn from one sample of a study of T cells in Graves' hyperthyroidism and ophthalmopathy. One entry per CDR3 protein, called by TCRdb with MiXCR from the multiplex PCR reads. The sample includes approximately 690,000 distinct CDR3 sequences, 13% to 15% of them seen just once. The sequencing input was blood. The origin of the receptors is a woman aged 45-60 years with Graves' ophthalmopathy. CDR3s include the opening cysteine and the closing phenylalanine or tryptophan. The order of the fields is D gene, clone size, J gene, V gene, CDR3 DNA, CDR3 protein. D genes are given only for firm matches. Where a row states a size, it is once, few, many or the class of an expanded clone; other rows omit it.

>NA|NA|TRBJ1-2|TRBV6-2/TRBV6-3
TGTGCCAGCAGTTACTCGAACCATGGTCGTGATGGCTACACCTTC
CASSYSNHGRDGYTF
>TRBD1|many|TRBJ1-1|TRBV18
TGTGCCAGCTCACCTGGGACAGGGCGGAACACTGAAGCTTTCTTT
CASSPGTGRNTEAFF
>NA|few|TRBJ2-7|TRBV6-2/TRBV6-3
TGTGCCAGCAGTTACTCGATTGCGGGGTTTGCCTACGAGCAGTACTTC
CASSYSIAGFAYEQYF
>TRBD2|NA|TRBJ2-7|TRBV20-1
TGCAGTGCTCCAAATATAGCGGGAAGCTACGAGCAGTACTTC
CSAPNIAGSYEQYF
>NA|many|TRBJ1-1|TRBV7-9
TGTGCCAGCAGCTTGTTCGAGGGGGACACTGAAGCTTTCTTT
CASSLFEGDTEAFF
>NA|NA|TRBJ2-7|TRBV12-3/TRBV12-4
TGTGCCAGCAGTACAACACGGGGACACTACTACGAGCAGTACTTC
CASSTTRGHYYEQYF
>TRBD2|NA|TRBJ2-3|TRBV19
TGTGCCAGTACCCCTAGCGGGAGGGACACAGATACGCAGTATTTT
CASTPSGRDTDTQYF
>TRBD2|many|TRBJ2-7|TRBV12-3/TRBV12-4
TGTGCCAGCAGTTTGGCACTAGCGTACTCCTACGAGCAGTACTTC
CASSLALAYSYEQYF
>NA|NA|TRBJ2-1|TRBV2
TGTGCCAGCAGAGCCGACAGGGGAGGGAACAATGAGCAGTTCTTC
CASRADRGGNNEQFF
>TRBD2|many|TRBJ2-3|TRBV28
TGTGCCAGCAGTTTATGGGGCGGGGGGTACACAGATACGCAGTATTTT
CASSLWGGGYTDTQYF